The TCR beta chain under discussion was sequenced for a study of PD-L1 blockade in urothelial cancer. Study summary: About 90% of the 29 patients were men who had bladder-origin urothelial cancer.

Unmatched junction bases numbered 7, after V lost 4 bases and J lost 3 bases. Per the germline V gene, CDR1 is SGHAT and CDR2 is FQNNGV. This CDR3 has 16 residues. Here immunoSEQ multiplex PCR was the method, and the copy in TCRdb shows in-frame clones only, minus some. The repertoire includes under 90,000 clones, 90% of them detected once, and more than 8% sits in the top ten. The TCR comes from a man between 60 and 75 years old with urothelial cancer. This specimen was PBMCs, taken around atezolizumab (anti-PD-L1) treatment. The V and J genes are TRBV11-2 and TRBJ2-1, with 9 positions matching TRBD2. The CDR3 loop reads CASSSVAGALYNEQFF. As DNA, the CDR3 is TGTGCCAGCAGCTCGGTAGCGGGAGCGCTCTACAATGAGCAGTTCTTC.